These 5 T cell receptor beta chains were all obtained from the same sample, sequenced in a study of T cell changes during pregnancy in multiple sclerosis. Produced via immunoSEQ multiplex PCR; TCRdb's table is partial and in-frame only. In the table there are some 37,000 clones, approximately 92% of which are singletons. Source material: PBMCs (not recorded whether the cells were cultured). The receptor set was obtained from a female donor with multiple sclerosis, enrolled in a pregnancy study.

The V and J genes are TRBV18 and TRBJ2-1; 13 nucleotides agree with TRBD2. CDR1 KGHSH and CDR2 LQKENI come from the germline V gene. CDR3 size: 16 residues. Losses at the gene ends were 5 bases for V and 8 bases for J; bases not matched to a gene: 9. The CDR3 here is CASSYPGLAGAHEQFF. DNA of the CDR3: TGTGCCAGCTCATACCCAGGACTAGCGGGAGCCCATGAGCAGTTCTTC.

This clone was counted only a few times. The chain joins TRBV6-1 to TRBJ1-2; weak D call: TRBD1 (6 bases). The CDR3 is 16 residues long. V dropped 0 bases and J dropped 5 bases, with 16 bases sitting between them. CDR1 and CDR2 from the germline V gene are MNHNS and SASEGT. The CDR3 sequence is CASSEASRGPAYGYTF. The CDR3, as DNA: TGTGCCAGCAGTGAAGCGTCCCGGGGGCCCGCTTATGGCTACACCTTC.

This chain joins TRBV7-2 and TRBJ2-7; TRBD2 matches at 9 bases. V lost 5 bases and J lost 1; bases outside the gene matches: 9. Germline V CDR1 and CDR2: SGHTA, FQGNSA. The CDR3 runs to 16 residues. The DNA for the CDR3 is TGTGCCAGCAGCCCGTCGACTAGCGGATATTCCTACGAGCAGTACTTC. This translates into CASSPSTSGYSYEQYF. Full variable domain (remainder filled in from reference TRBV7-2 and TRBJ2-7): GAGVSQSPSNKVTEKGKDVELRCDPISGHTALYWYRQSLGQGLEFLIYFQGNSAPDKSGLPSDRFSAERTGGSVSTLTIQRTQQEDSAVYLCASSPSTSGYSYEQYFGPGTRLTVT.

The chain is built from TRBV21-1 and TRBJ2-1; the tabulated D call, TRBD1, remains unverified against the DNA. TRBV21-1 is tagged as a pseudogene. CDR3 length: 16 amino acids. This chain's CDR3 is CASSYLEDRGLVEQFF. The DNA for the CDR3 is TGTGCCAGCAGCTACTTAGAGGACAGGGGGTTGGTTGAGCAGTTCTTC.

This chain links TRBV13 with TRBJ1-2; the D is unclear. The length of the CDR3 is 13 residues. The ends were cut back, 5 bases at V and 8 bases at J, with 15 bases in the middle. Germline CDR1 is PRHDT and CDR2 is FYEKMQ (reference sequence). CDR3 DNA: TGTGCCAGCAGCACCACAGCTTATCGAGGCTACACCTTC. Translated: CASSTTAYRGYTF.